This passage covers 20 T cell receptor beta chains from one sample sequenced in a study of T cells in Graves' hyperthyroidism and ophthalmopathy (dated 2019 in TCRdb). The library was prepared using multiplex PCR. TCRdb lists the instrument as Illumina HiSeq 2000. TCR beta CDR3 regions were amplified from RNA transcripts. For the first round of RT-PCR on the TCR CDR3, the HTBI primer set was used together with the Qiagen OneStep RT-PCR kit. The public reads were reprocessed in TCRdb via fastp at Q25 and MiXCR, keeping in-frame beta chains. Records with the same CDR3 protein are collapsed into one entry carrying the most frequent genes and DNA. The sample table contains hundreds of thousands of distinct CDR3 sequences; only one count was recorded for approximately 14% of them. Around an eighth of the sample lies in the top ten. The sample was blood. The receptor source for this set is a woman aged 50 to 60 with Graves' ophthalmopathy.

This chain links TRBV28 with TRBJ1-6; possible D gene TRBD1, 6 bases. Germline V gene data show CDR1 as MDHEN and CDR2 as SYDVKM. Trimming removed 5 bases at V and 4 bases at J, with 12 bases between. This CDR3 comprises 15 residues. CDR3 nucleotides: TGTGCCAGCAGTAGTGAGGACAGTTATAATTCACCCCTCCACTTT. It yields the protein CASSSEDSYNSPLHF.

The chain links TRBV19 to TRBJ2-7, with D perhaps matching TRBD2 (6 bases). CDR3 length: 13 amino acids. Germline CDR1 and CDR2: LNHDA and SQIVND (reference sequence). Trimming shortened V by 3 bases and J by 2 bases, and 8 bases separated the two germline ends. DNA for the CDR3: TGTGCCAGTAGTATGGGGGGTCCCTACGAGCAGTACTTC. It codes for CASSMGGPYEQYF.

This clonotype has at least ten counts. The rearrangement links TRBV28 to TRBJ2-2; D may be TRBD1 or TRBD2 (6 bases each). This CDR3 region has 14 residues. Germline CDR1 MDHEN, CDR2 SYDVKM. Trimming pared 3 bases from V and 6 bases from J, leaving 11 bases between. The CDR3 nucleotides read TGTGCCAGCAGTTTTTGGGGGGCTGCCGGGGAGCTGTTTTTT. Its protein is CASSFWGAAGELFF.

The sample holds a few counts of this clonotype. The rearrangement joins TRBV25-1 to TRBJ2-7; 10 bases agree with TRBD2. This CDR3 has 15 residues. Germline CDR1 reads MGHDK; CDR2 reads SYGVNS. With 2 bases clipped from V and 4 bases from J, the junction kept 5 bases outside the gene matches. CDR3 coding DNA: TGTGCCAGCAGTGAAATAGCGGGAGGTAATTACGAGCAGTACTTC. Residues: CASSEIAGGNYEQYF.

This clonotype was recorded at least ten times. The chain carries TRBV2 and TRBJ2-7; no clear D gene. V dropped 7 bases and J dropped 2 bases, with 12 bases sitting between them. There are 13 residues in the CDR3. In germline, CDR1 is SNHLY, CDR2 FYNNEI. In nucleotides, the CDR3 is TGTGCCAGCACCCGACACGATCCCTACGAGCAGTACTTC. It is translated as CASTRHDPYEQYF.

This clonotype was seen repeatedly, ten times or more. This chain links TRBV11-2 with TRBJ2-7; D uncertain. Germline V gene data show CDR1 as SGHAT and CDR2 as FQNNGV. Trimming pared 3 bases from V and 3 bases from J, leaving 12 bases between. CDR3 length: 14 amino acids. CDR3 protein: CASSFAGLNYEQYF. The CDR3 region has the DNA TGTGCCAGCAGCTTCGCCGGGCTAAACTACGAGCAGTACTTC.

This clonotype was seen only a few times. The rearrangement uses TRBV5-5 and TRBJ1-3, with D unresolved. Trimming left V 6 bases short and J 0 bases short, with 7 bases between. Germline loops: CDR1 SGHKS, CDR2 YYEKEE (reference sequence). This CDR3 region has 13 residues. The DNA for the CDR3 is TGTGCCAGCAAAAGATCCTCTGGAAACACCATATATTTT. It specifies CASKRSSGNTIYF.

This clonotype has ten or more counts. This chain joins TRBV7-3 and TRBJ2-1, with 8 bases fitting TRBD1. The junction had 5 bases not matched to a gene; V was cut back by 5 bases and J by 2 bases. The length of the CDR3 is 15 residues. Germline V gene data show CDR1 as SGHTA and CDR2 as FQGTGA. This CDR3 reads CASSRDRSPYNEQFF. Written as DNA, the CDR3 is TGTGCCAGCAGCCGGGACAGGTCCCCCTACAATGAGCAGTTCTTC.

The CDR3 loop is CSVEMGTVNYGYTF. The CDR3 DNA follows: TGCAGCGTTGAAATGGGGACGGTGAACTATGGCTACACCTTC. The V gene is TRBV29-1, the J gene TRBJ1-2, with D perhaps matching TRBD1 (5 bases). CDR3 length: 14 amino acids. V was shortened by 2 bases and J by 2 bases, with 12 bases between the two germline ends. CDR1 is SQVTM and CDR2 is ANQGSEA in the germline V gene. The full variable domain, with the rest looked up from reference TRBV29-1 and TRBJ1-2, is SAVISQKPSRDICQRGTSLTIQCQVDSQVTMMFWYRQQPGQSLTLIATANQGSEATYESGFVIDKFPISRPNLTFSTLTVSNMSPEDSSIYLCSVEMGTVNYGYTFGSGTRLTVV.

This clonotype was counted a few times. The rearrangement links TRBV29-1 to TRBJ2-1, with a tentative D call TRBD1 (6 bases). The CDR3 sequence is 13 residues long. Per the germline V gene, CDR1 is SQVTM and CDR2 is ANQGSEA. V was trimmed by 8 bases and J by 5 bases, leaving 16 bases between them. CDR3 protein: CSPTRTAHNEQFF. As DNA, the CDR3 is TGCAGCCCCACGAGGACAGCTCACAATGAGCAGTTCTTC.

This clonotype has more than one count but fewer than ten. V is TRBV5-1 and J is TRBJ2-2; 7 bases are shared with TRBD2. The CDR3 length is 14 residues. The V gene end was trimmed by 4 bases and the J gene end by 2 bases; junction bases not matched to a gene: 2. The germline V gene encodes CDR1 SGHRS and CDR2 YFSETQ. The CDR3 region is CASSGRGNTGELFF. The CDR3 region has the DNA TGCGCCAGCAGCGGGAGGGGAAACACCGGGGAGCTGTTTTTT. Full variable domain (missing parts from reference TRBV5-1 and TRBJ2-2): KAGVTQTPRYLIKTRGQQVTLSCSPISGHRSVSWYQQTPGQGLQFLFEYFSETQRNKGNFPGRFSGRQFSNSRSEMNVSTLELGDSALYLCASSGRGNTGELFFGEGSRLTVL.

Concerning this clonotype itself: At one end, the junction sequence differs from germline, possibly due to a read error. The V and J genes are TRBV9 and TRBJ2-3; the match to TRBD1 covers 7 bases. Per germline, CDR1 SGDLS and CDR2 YYNGEE. The CDR3 sequence is 15 residues long. The chain's CDR3 is CASSVAGTARDTQCF. CDR3 sequence (DNA): TGTGCCAGCAGCGTAGCTGGGACAGCCCGGGATACGCAGTGTTTT.

As regards this clonotype: Since a much larger clone is just one base distant, this may be a read error. The chain recombines TRBV20-1 with TRBJ2-1, with 8 positions matching TRBD2. Trimming took 0 bases from V and 10 from J; bases not matched to a gene: 5. The CDR3 totals 13 residues. From germline, CDR1 is DFQATT and CDR2 SNEGSKA (reference sequence). CDR3 amino acids: CSARDPLAGEQFF. The CDR3 bases are TGCAGTGCTAGAGACCCGCTAGCGGGCGAGCAGTTCTTC.

A few counts support this clonotype. The chain joins TRBV27 to TRBJ2-1, with 10 nucleotides matching TRBD2. After removal of 3 bases from V and 4 bases from J, the junction contained 3 bases not matched to a gene. Per germline, CDR1 MNHEY and CDR2 SMNVEV (reference sequence). The CDR3 consists of 15 residues. CDR3 in amino acids: CASSFGLAVYNEQFF. CDR3 sequence (DNA): TGTGCCAGCAGTTTCGGACTAGCGGTTTACAATGAGCAGTTCTTC.

This clonotype showed up many times. The V and J genes are TRBV7-2 and TRBJ2-2; tentative D call: TRBD2 (5 bases). Germline-derived CDR1 and CDR2 are SGHTA and FQGNSA. Between the trimmed V and J ends, which lost 5 bases and 4 bases, there was a span of 11 bases. The CDR3 runs to 14 residues. The CDR3 protein is CASSANRGTGELFF. The CDR3 region has the DNA TGTGCCAGCAGCGCTAACCGGGGCACCGGGGAGCTGTTTTTT.

This clonotype was counted at least ten times. The chain is built from TRBV11-3 and TRBJ2-1; TRBD1 is a possible D gene (6 bases). The CDR3 spans 13 residues. The V gene lost 5 bases and the J gene lost 8 bases, with 13 bases spanning the gap. Germline-derived CDR1 and CDR2 are SGHNT and YENEEA. The CDR3 sequence: CASSNRVGHEQFF. The CDR3 coding sequence is TGTGCCAGCAGCAACAGGGTGGGCCATGAGCAGTTCTTC. The whole variable domain, filled in from reference TRBV11-3 and TRBJ2-1, reads EAGVVQSPRYKIIEKKQPVAFWCNPISGHNTLYWYLQNLGQGPELLIRYENEEAVDDSQLPKDRFSAERLKGVDSTLKIQPAELGDSAVYLCASSNRVGHEQFFGPGTRLTVL.

This clonotype was counted at least ten times. This chain links TRBV3-1 with TRBJ2-1; 9 bases are a match to TRBD2. With 1 base clipped from V and 4 bases from J, the junction kept 5 bases outside the gene matches. The V gene's germline CDR1 is LGHDT and CDR2 YNNKEL (reference sequence). The length of the CDR3 is 16 residues. CDR3 protein: CASSQGTSDRYNEQFF. In DNA form, the CDR3 reads TGTGCCAGCAGCCAAGGGACTAGCGATAGATACAATGAGCAGTTCTTC.

Many counts were recorded for this clonotype. The V gene is TRBV27, the J gene TRBJ2-3; perhaps D is TRBD1 or TRBD2 (5 bases each). Trimming removed 5 bases from V and 3 bases from J, with 18 bases in between. The CDR3 runs to 16 residues. CDR1 MNHEY and CDR2 SMNVEV come from the germline V gene (reference sequence). The CDR3 DNA follows: TGTGCCAGCAGTCACCGACGCGTCAGGGAGACAGATACGCAGTATTTT. The encoded protein is CASSHRRVRETDTQYF.

There are many counts of this clonotype. The chain links TRBV11-3 to TRBJ2-1; no firm D call. This CDR3 comprises 13 residues. Trimming stripped 5 bases from V and 3 bases from J, with 8 bases between. Germline loops: CDR1 SGHNT, CDR2 YENEEA. The DNA of the CDR3 is TGTGCCAGCAGCCTATCCGACTACAATGAGCAGTTCTTC. It is translated as CASSLSDYNEQFF.

This clonotype has only a few counts. The V and J genes are TRBV7-6 and TRBJ2-2; the match to TRBD2 covers 8 bases. The CDR3 runs to 18 residues. The junction had 16 bases not matched to a gene; V was cut back by 5 bases and J by 5 bases. CDR1 is SGHVS, CDR2 FNYEAQ, per germline. The CDR3 protein is CASSTASPGTRRTGELFF. The CDR3 DNA is TGTGCCAGCAGCACAGCATCACCCGGGACTAGGAGAACCGGGGAGCTGTTTTTT.